Below, 2 T cell receptor beta chains from the same sample are listed, as sequenced in a study of cytomegalovirus exposure and HLA in healthy donors. Primers: 60 Vbeta forward and 13 Jbeta reverse. Clones were sequenced by immunoSEQ multiplex PCR, and TCRdb holds only the in-frame ones, with some missing. The sample lists approximately 100,000 clones, about four fifths seen once, with under 4% in the top ten. Sequencing was carried out using PBMCs. These receptors were taken from a woman in her thirties or forties in good health and CMV-seronegative.

The rearrangement links TRBV13 to TRBJ1-2, with TRBD1 identical over 10 bases. Trimming at V came to 2 bases and at J to 4 bases, leaving 4 bases not matched to a gene. Germline V gives CDR1 PRHDT, CDR2 FYEKMQ (reference sequence). This CDR3 is built from 15 residues. The CDR3 sequence is CASSLWDRGSYGYTF. In nucleotides, the CDR3 is TGTGCCAGCAGCTTATGGGACAGGGGATCCTATGGCTACACCTTC.

V usage is TRBV11-2 and J usage is TRBJ2-1, with a weak D call TRBD2 (5 bases). The ends were cut back, 1 base at V and 2 bases at J, with 9 bases in the middle. CDR1 is SGHAT and CDR2 is FQNNGV in the germline V gene. This CDR3 has 15 amino acids. The DNA for the CDR3 is TGTGCCAGCAGCTTAGGAGGAGGACCCTACAATGAGCAGTTCTTC. Amino acid sequence: CASSLGGGPYNEQFF.